What follows are 20 T cell receptor beta chains derived from one specimen sequenced in a study of T cell repertoires in cytomegalovirus infection. Which antigens these TCRs recognize remains unknown. MiXCR, applied by TCRdb to the reads, yields one record per CDR3 protein. The sample carries fewer than 1,000,000 distinct CDR3 sequences, roughly 30% recorded once. This specimen consisted of cultured CD8+ T cells from PBMCs, obtained from culture after CMV antigen stimulation. These receptors originate from a human donor in good health (CMV status not recorded). Some clones in this sample may be carry-over from other donors' samples.

The V and J genes are TRBV10-3 and TRBJ2-1; 9 bases map to TRBD1. This CDR3 is built from 15 residues. Germline CDR1 ENHRY, CDR2 SYGVKD. After removal of 6 bases from V and 9 bases from J, the junction contained 12 bases not matched to a gene. CDR3 protein: CAISIWGTGGTEQFF. CDR3 in DNA: TGTGCCATCAGCATCTGGGGTACAGGGGGCACTGAGCAGTTCTTC.

This chain links TRBV3-1 with TRBJ2-1; D is unclear. The CDR3 spans 16 residues. The V gene's germline CDR1 is LGHDT and CDR2 YNNKEL (reference sequence). With 0 bases removed from V and 0 bases from J, the gap between germline ends came to 9 bases. The CDR3 loop is CASSQDSGISYNEQFF. CDR3 DNA sequence: TGTGCCAGCAGCCAAGATTCAGGAATCTCCTACAATGAGCAGTTCTTC.

V is TRBV7-6 and J is TRBJ1-1; a weak D match, TRBD1 (5 bases). Trimming removed 5 bases from V and 11 bases from J, with 15 bases in between. From germline, CDR1 is SGHVS and CDR2 FNYEAQ. The CDR3 is 12 amino acids. The CDR3 DNA is TGTGCCAGCAGCCTAGTAGGGGACCAGGCTTTCTTT. Translating gives CASSLVGDQAFF.

The chain joins TRBV7-9 to TRBJ1-1, with a tentative D call TRBD1 (5 bases). Germline V gives CDR1 SEHNR, CDR2 FQNEAQ (reference sequence). V was shortened by 3 bases and J by 3 bases, with 14 bases between the two germline ends. The CDR3 consists of 15 residues. In DNA form, the CDR3 reads TGTGCCAGCAGCTTCCCTACTGGACAAGACACTGAAGCTTTCTTT. It yields the protein CASSFPTGQDTEAFF.

This clonotype came up many times. The chain links TRBV7-2 to TRBJ1-5; D possibly corresponds to TRBD1 (6 bases). This CDR3 contains 15 residues. CDR1 is SGHTA and CDR2 is FQGNSA in the germline V gene. V lost 3 bases to trimming and J lost 6 bases, with 15 bases between them. CDR3 amino acids: CASSFRRGVIQPQHF. For the CDR3, the DNA is TGTGCCAGCAGCTTTCGCAGGGGCGTCATTCAGCCCCAGCATTTT.

V usage is TRBV24-1 and J usage is TRBJ2-1; D is ambiguous. Germline V gene lookup returns CDR1 KGHDR and CDR2 SFDVKD. The V gene lost 2 bases and the J gene lost 0 bases, with 10 bases spanning the gap. CDR3 length: 16 residues. CDR3: CATSDSRQSSYNEQFF. The CDR3, as DNA: TGTGCCACCAGTGATTCTCGCCAAAGCTCCTACAATGAGCAGTTCTTC.

This clonotype has only a few counts. J is TRBJ1-3 and V is TRBV12-3 or TRBV12-4; no definite D call. Between the trimmed V and J ends, which lost 5 bases and 8 bases, there was a span of 7 bases. This CDR3 is built from 11 residues. CDR3 loop: CASSPRDTIYF. CDR3 DNA sequence: TGTGCCAGCAGTCCTCGGGACACCATATATTTT.

The CDR3 reads CAISDTSELEQFF. CDR3 DNA sequence: TGTGCCATCAGTGATACTAGCGAACTTGAGCAGTTCTTC. The chain recombines TRBV10-3 with TRBJ2-1; TRBD2 matches at 7 bases. Per germline, CDR1 ENHRY and CDR2 SYGVKD. This CDR3 contains 13 residues. Trimming cost V 3 bases and J 9 bases; bases outside gene matches: 5.

In its sample, this clonotype was seen many times. The chain couples TRBV7-6 to TRBJ1-1, with 7 bases that match TRBD1. This CDR3 has 15 amino acids. V lost 3 bases to trimming and J lost 2 bases; unmatched junction nucleotides: 6. CDR1 is SGHVS, CDR2 FNYEAQ, per germline. The CDR3 sequence is CASSLTDRANTEAFF. CDR3 DNA: TGTGCCAGCAGCTTGACCGACAGGGCAAACACTGAAGCTTTCTTT.

The chain recombines TRBV27 with TRBJ2-3; D unclear. CDR1 and CDR2 from the germline V gene are MNHEY and SMNVEV (reference sequence). The ends were cut back, 4 bases at V and 0 bases at J, with 8 bases in the middle. This CDR3 comprises 14 residues. The CDR3 region is CASSSYPSTDTQYF. CDR3 DNA: TGTGCCAGCAGTTCCTACCCTAGCACAGATACGCAGTATTTT.

This clonotype has a handful of counts. V gene TRBV10-3 combines with J gene TRBJ1-3; D ambiguous. Germline V gives CDR1 ENHRY, CDR2 SYGVKD. V was clipped by 8 bases and J by 0 bases, with 11 bases between them. The length of the CDR3 is 14 residues. CDR3 loop: CAILEPHSGNTIYF. CDR3 coding DNA: TGTGCCATCTTAGAACCGCACTCTGGAAACACCATATATTTT.

V and J are TRBV9 and TRBJ1-6; D is possibly TRBD1 (6 bases). Germline V CDR1 and CDR2: SGDLS, YYNGEE. The ends were cut back, 4 bases at V and 12 bases at J, with 29 bases in the middle. The length of the CDR3 is 18 residues. CDR3 sequence (DNA): TGTGCCAGCAGCCCAACTCAGATCCCCCGGGACACCGGCGAACCCCTCCACTTT. It codes for CASSPTQIPRDTGEPLHF.

This clonotype was counted between two and nine times. V gene TRBV20-1 combines with J gene TRBJ2-7; weak D call: TRBD2 (5 bases). This CDR3 region has 14 residues. CDR1 and CDR2 (germline): DFQATT, SNEGSKA (reference sequence). V dropped 2 bases and J dropped 2 bases, with 13 bases sitting between them. Written as DNA, the CDR3 is TGCAGTGCTAGAACGGGGTACCAGGCCTACGAGCAGTACTTC. It codes for CSARTGYQAYEQYF.

The count of this clonotype is one. A read error may explain this, as a much larger clone is one base away. V usage is TRBV7-6 and J usage is TRBJ2-1; D call uncertain. Germline CDR1 is SGHVS and CDR2 is FNYEAQ. The CDR3 loop spans 15 amino acids. In DNA form, the CDR3 reads TGTGTCAGCAGCCCTTTTTCCAGCTCCTACAATGAGCAGTTCTTC. Amino acids: CVSSPFSSSYNEQFF.

The gene calls are TRBV12-3 or TRBV12-4 and TRBJ1-1; D is undetermined. With 8 bases removed from V and 6 bases from J, the gap between germline ends came to 10 bases. CDR3 length: 11 residues. The CDR3 sequence is CASHVGAEAFF. In DNA form, the CDR3 reads TGTGCCAGCCATGTCGGAGCTGAAGCTTTCTTT.

V is TRBV10-2 and J is TRBJ2-1; tentatively, D is TRBD1 (5 bases). The CDR3 extends over 13 amino acids. V lost 1 base and J 7 bases, leaving 8 bases between the germline ends. From germline, CDR1 is WSHSY and CDR2 SAAADI. For the CDR3, the DNA is TGCGCCAGCAGTGAGTTCAGGGTAAATGAGCAGTTCTTC. Translating gives CASSEFRVNEQFF.

This clonotype has a handful of counts. V gene TRBV14 combines with J gene TRBJ2-1; TRBD1 is a possible D gene (6 bases). The CDR3 runs 16 residues. CDR1 is SGHDN and CDR2 is FVKESK in the germline V gene. Trimming took 1 base from V and 4 from J, leaving 14 bases between them. Here the CDR3 reads CASSQVTGLVYNEQFF. The CDR3 DNA reads as TGTGCCAGCAGCCAAGTCACAGGGCTAGTATACAATGAGCAGTTCTTC.

Ten or more counts support this clonotype. The V call is TRBV7-9, the J call TRBJ2-7, with 7 bases lining up with TRBD2. Germline V gene sequence: CDR1 SEHNR, CDR2 FQNEAQ (reference sequence). The CDR3 has 12 residues. The trim removed 11 bases at V and 2 bases at J, leaving 6 bases unmatched. The CDR3 DNA follows: TGTGCCTACCGGGAGGACACCTACGAGCAGTACTTC. As protein: CAYREDTYEQYF.

This clonotype was observed many times. The chain uses TRBV7-6 and TRBJ2-2; D may be TRBD1 (6 bases). Trimming stripped 1 base from V and 4 bases from J, with 13 bases between. The CDR3 totals 16 residues. The germline V gene encodes CDR1 SGHVS and CDR2 FNYEAQ. In DNA form, the CDR3 reads TGTGCCAGCAGCTTAGTTGGGACATCTCTCACCGGGGAGCTGTTTTTT. Protein sequence: CASSLVGTSLTGELFF.

This clonotype has only a few counts. V usage is TRBV27 and J usage is TRBJ1-2, with D possibly matching TRBD1 (5 bases). This CDR3 has 14 residues. The V end was cut by 6 bases, the J end by 3 bases, with 14 bases between. Germline CDR1 is MNHEY and CDR2 is SMNVEV (reference sequence). The CDR3 protein is CASRGGGAYYGYTF. CDR3 in DNA: TGTGCCAGCAGGGGAGGAGGGGCTTACTATGGCTACACCTTC.